The clone carrying this T cell receptor (beta chain) occurred many times. TCRdb re-derived calls from the 5' RACE reads in MiXCR, one entry per CDR3 protein. Counted here are tens of thousands of distinct CDR3 sequences, 13% occurring once; the ten biggest clones make up over 5.5%. Trimming removed 2 bases from V and 8 bases from J, with 15 bases in between. The CDR3 contains 14 residues. The time point is: sample taken at primary tumor resection. Unsorted samples of tumor, nontumor lung or frozen PBMC had their whole RNA sequenced. The sample originates from a study of spatial heterogeneity in lung cancer. Study as a whole: Alpha-chain sequences were consistently detected in smaller numbers than beta-chain sequences.

This chain joins TRBV12-3 or TRBV12-4 and TRBJ1-1; weak D call: TRBD1 (5 bases). The sequenced sample was PBMCs, obtained at surgery. The sequence derives from a male donor with early-stage non-small cell lung cancer. CDR3 in DNA: TGTGCCAGCAGTTTAAAAGGAGGGGAACCGGAAGCTTTCTTT. It translates to CASSLKGGEPEAFF.